This T cell receptor beta chain was captured by sequencing in a study of PD-L1 blockade in urothelial cancer (dated by TCRdb to the late 2010s). Broadly, across the study: All patients started therapy at some point between 2014 and 2016 and received atezolizumab 1,200 mg intravenously every 3 weeks. About 90% of the roughly 30 patients were identified as males with urothelial cancer of bladder origin, and a prior smoking history was reported by 18 of 29 patients. An ECOG performance status of 0 or 1 was recorded for the patients, and 0 to 3 prior chemotherapy regimens had been received by the patients. Blood samples were analyzed at 3 weeks after treatment start (second dose) and at 6 weeks after treatment start. Blood samples yielded a median of roughly 140,000 T cells and roughly 80,000 unique TCRs, with median clonality approximately 0.08. Somatic, immune and clinical correlates of response to PD-L1 blockade with atezolizumab in urothelial cancer were the focus of an exploratory multi-omic analysis. TCR sequencing covered pretreatment tumor samples and matched, serially collected peripheral blood taken before and after atezolizumab treatment. Durable clinical benefit was defined as a progression-free survival longer than 6 months, and TCR features were additionally tested against progression-free survival and overall survival. In the same patients, whole exome sequencing and RNA sequencing of pretreatment tumors were performed in addition to TCR sequencing. Several patients achieved durable clinical benefit and some 21 did not. Some 30 patients had pretreatment blood TCR-seq, some 25 had at least one posttreatment blood collection, and some 25 had tumor TCR-seq.

This clone was seen repeatedly, ten times or more. There is no known antigen for this receptor. The record has no base qualities; no much larger clone is one base away. Results the study describes overall, beyond this receptor: A pretreatment peripheral blood TCR clonality below the median was linked to improved progression-free and overall survival. At 3 weeks after the start of treatment, tumor-associated TCR clones in peripheral blood had expanded more in patients with durable benefit (n of about 21, p = 0.022). Because the sample size was small (n of about 30) and many of the analyses were exploratory, the results are meant to be hypothesis-generating.

The CDR1 and CDR2 encoded by the germline V gene are LGHNA and YNFKEQ. Spanning cysteine to phenylalanine, the CDR3 consists of 18 amino acids. Just the 54-base CDR3 DNA is kept, in frame starting at base 1. Relative to germline, V is missing 0 bases and J is missing 4 bases, with 11 bases of the junction outside any gene match. The intended sense of this specimen's time point label: peripheral blood 6 weeks after treatment start. The cohort comprised 25 to 30 patients with locally advanced or metastatic urothelial carcinoma treated at Memorial Sloan Kettering on a trial protocol. Peripheral blood mononuclear cells were collected pretreatment and during treatment, at between 1 and 8 total time points per patient. The Qiagen DNeasy Blood extraction kit was used to purify genomic DNA from total PBMCs and from tumor samples. PBMCs were collected pretreatment and during treatment, and were isolated and stored as previously described.

Synthetic TCR analog templates were spiked into each PCR so that absolute template abundance could be estimated from read counts. The immunoSEQ assay was used to amplify TCRbeta CDR3 regions from genomic DNA with bias-controlled V and J gene primers. Sequencing of rearranged TCRbeta segments was performed at approximately 20X coverage. Under the source paper's analysis protocol: Sequencing errors were corrected by clustering, and CDR3s were annotated against IMGT so that V, D and J genes could be assigned. Only productive TCRbeta rearrangements were used in downstream analyses, excluding out-of-frame or stop-codon sequences. Clonality was computed as one minus Shannon entropy normalized by the log of the number of unique productive sequences. Fisher's exact test with Benjamini-Hochberg correction, using a cutoff of adjusted p below 0.01, was how clones that differed between time points or between blood and tumor were identified. This is the immuneACCESS table as TCRdb keeps it, with only in-frame sequences that have V and J called. A part of the clones is gone; compared with another copy, unresolved V genes explain less than half, and the rest is unexplained. V and J calls and clone size come straight from that table; D and trimming were deduced from the DNA. In all, the sample holds approximately 93,000 clones, and approximately 82% of those were seen once. The top ten constitute over 7.5% of the sample.

The sequencing used PBMCs, collected around atezolizumab (anti-PD-L1) treatment. The chain is assembled from TRBV4-2 and TRBJ2-5; the junction holds 10 bases that match TRBD2. The sequence was collected from a man between 65 and 85 years old with urothelial cancer. Here the CDR3 is given as CASSQEGTSDNWGETQYF. DNA sequence: TGTGCCAGCAGCCAAGAGGGGACTAGCGATAATTGGGGAGAGACCCAGTACTTC.